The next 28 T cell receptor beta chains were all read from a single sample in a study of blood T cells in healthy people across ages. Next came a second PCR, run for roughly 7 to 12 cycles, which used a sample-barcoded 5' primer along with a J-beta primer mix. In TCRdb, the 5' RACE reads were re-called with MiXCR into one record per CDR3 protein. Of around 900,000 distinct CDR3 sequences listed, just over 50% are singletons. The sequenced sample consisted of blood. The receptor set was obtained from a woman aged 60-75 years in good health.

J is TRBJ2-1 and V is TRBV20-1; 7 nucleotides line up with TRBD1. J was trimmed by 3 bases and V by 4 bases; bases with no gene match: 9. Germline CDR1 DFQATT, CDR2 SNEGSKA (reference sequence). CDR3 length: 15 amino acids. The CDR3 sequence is CSAIPRDRYYNEQFF. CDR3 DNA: TGCAGTGCTATCCCCCGGGACAGATACTACAATGAGCAGTTCTTC.

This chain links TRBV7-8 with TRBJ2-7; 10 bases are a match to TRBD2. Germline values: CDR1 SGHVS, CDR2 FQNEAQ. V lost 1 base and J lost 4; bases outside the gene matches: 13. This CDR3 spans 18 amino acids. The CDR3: CASSLDGTQAGGPYEQYF. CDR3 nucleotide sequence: TGTGCCAGCAGCTTAGACGGTACCCAAGCGGGAGGGCCTTACGAGCAGTACTTC.

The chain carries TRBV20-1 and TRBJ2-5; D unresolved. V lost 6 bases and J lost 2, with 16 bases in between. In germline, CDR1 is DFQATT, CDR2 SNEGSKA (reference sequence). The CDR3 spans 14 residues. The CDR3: CSAKDPRRQETQYF. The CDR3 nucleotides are TGCAGTGCAAAGGACCCAAGAAGACAAGAGACCCAGTACTTC.

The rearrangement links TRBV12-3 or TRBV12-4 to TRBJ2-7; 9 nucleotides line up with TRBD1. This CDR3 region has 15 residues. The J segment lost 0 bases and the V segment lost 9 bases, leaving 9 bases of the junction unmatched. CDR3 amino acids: CASTRGQGNSYEQYF. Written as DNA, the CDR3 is TGTGCCAGTACCCGGGGACAGGGAAACTCCTACGAGCAGTACTTC.

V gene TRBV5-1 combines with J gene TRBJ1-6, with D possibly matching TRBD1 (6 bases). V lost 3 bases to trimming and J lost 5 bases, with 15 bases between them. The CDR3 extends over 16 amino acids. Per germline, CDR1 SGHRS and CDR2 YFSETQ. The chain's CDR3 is CASSWTSQGNNSPLHF. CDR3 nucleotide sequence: TGCGCCAGCAGCTGGACGTCACAGGGAAATAATTCACCCCTCCACTTT.

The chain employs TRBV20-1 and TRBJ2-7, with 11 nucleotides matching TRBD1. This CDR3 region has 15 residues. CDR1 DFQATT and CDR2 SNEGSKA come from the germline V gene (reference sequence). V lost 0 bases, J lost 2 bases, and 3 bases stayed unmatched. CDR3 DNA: TGCAGTGCTAGAGACCGGGACAGGGGGACCTACGAGCAGTACTTC. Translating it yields CSARDRDRGTYEQYF.

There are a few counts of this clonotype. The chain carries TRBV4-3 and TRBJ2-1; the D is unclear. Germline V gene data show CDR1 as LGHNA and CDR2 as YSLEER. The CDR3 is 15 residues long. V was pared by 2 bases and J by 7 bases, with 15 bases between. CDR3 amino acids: CASSQTRVTGNEQFF. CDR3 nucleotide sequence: TGCGCCAGCAGCCAAACCCGAGTCACGGGTAATGAGCAGTTCTTC.

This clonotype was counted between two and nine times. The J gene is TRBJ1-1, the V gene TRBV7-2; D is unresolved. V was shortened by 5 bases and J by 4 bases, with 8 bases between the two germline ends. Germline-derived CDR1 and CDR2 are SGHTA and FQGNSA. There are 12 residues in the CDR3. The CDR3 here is CASSKWSTEAFF. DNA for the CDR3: TGTGCCAGCAGCAAATGGAGCACTGAAGCTTTCTTT.

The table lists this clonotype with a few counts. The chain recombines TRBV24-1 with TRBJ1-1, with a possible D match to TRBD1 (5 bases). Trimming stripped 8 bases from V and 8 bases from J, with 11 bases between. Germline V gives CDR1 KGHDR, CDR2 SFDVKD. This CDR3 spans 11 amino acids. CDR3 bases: TGTGCCACCAAGGGGAGGATGGAAGCTTTCTTT. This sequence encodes CATKGRMEAFF.

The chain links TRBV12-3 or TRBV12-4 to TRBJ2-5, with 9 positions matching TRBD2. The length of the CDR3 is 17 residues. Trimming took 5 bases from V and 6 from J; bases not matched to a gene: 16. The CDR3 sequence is CASSHHRLADQTKTQYF. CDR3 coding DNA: TGTGCCAGCAGTCATCACCGACTAGCGGACCAAACGAAGACCCAGTACTTC.

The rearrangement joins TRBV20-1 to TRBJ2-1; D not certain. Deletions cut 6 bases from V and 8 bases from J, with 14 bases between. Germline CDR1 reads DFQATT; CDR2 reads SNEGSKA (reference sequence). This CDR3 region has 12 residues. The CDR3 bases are TGCAGTGCCACCGGCCTTGTGGATGAGCAGTTCTTC. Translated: CSATGLVDEQFF.

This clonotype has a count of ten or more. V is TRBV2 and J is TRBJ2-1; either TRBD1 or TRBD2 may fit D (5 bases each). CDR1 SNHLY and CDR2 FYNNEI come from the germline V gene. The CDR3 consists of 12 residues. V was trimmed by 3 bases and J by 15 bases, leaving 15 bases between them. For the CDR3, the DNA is TGTGCCAGCAGTGATGGGGGACGAGCTCGGTTCTTC. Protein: CASSDGGRARFF.

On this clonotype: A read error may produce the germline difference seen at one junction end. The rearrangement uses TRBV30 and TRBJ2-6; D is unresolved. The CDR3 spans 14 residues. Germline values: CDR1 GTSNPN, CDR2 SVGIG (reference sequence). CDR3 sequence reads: CTWSFGSGANVLTF. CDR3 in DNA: TGTACCTGGAGTTTCGGGTCTGGGGCCAACGTCCTGACTTTC.

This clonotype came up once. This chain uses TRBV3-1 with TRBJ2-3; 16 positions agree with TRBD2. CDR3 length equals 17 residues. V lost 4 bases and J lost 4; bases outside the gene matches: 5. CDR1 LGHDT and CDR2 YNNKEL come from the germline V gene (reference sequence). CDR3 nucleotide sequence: TGTGCCAGCAGCCCCCAGGGACTAGCGGGAGGGGCAGATACGCAGTATTTT. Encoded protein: CASSPQGLAGGADTQYF.

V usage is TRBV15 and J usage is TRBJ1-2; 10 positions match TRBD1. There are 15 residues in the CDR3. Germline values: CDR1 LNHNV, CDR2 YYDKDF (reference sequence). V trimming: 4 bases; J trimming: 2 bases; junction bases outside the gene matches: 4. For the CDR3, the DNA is TGTGCCACCAGCAAAAGGGACAGGGGAAACTATGGCTACACCTTC. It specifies CATSKRDRGNYGYTF.

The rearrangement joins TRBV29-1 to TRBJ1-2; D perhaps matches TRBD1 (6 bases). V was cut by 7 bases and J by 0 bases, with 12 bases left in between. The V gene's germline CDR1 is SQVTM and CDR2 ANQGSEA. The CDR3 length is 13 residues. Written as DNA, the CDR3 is TGCAGCGGAGGGACACTCTCTAACTATGGCTACACCTTC. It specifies CSGGTLSNYGYTF.

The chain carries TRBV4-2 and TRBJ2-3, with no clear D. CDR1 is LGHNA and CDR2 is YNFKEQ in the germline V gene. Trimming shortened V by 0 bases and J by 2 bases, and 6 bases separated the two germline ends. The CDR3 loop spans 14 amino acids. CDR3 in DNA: TGTGCCAGCAGCCAAGAGATAGACACAGATACGCAGTATTTT. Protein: CASSQEIDTDTQYF.

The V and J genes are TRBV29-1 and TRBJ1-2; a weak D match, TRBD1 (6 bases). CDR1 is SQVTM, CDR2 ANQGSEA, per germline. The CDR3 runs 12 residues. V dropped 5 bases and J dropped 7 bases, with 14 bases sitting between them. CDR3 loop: CSVPGQYGGYTF. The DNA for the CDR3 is TGCAGCGTTCCCGGACAGTACGGTGGCTACACCTTC.

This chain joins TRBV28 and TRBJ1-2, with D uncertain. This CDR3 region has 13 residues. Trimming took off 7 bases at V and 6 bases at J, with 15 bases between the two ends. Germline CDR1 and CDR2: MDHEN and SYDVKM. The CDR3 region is CASTPGSWDGYTF. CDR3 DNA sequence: TGTGCCAGCACCCCCGGGAGTTGGGATGGCTACACCTTC.

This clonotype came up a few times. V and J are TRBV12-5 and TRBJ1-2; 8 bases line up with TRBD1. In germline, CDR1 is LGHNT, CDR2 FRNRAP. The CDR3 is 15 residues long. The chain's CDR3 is CAGRGQGATFYGYTF. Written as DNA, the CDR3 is TGTGCGGGACGCGGGCAGGGGGCCACCTTCTATGGCTACACCTTC.

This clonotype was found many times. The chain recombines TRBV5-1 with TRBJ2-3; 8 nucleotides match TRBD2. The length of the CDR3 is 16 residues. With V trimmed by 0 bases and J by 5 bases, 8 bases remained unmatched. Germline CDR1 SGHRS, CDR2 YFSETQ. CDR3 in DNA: TGCGCCAGCAGCTTGGTCGGGACTAGTGTGGAAGATACGCAGTATTTT. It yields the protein CASSLVGTSVEDTQYF.

The CDR3 bases are TGTGCCAGCAGAAGAGCGGGACCGAACACCGGGGAGCTGTTTTTT. This encodes CASRRAGPNTGELFF. V and J are TRBV2 and TRBJ2-2; 7 bases match TRBD2. CDR1 is SNHLY and CDR2 is FYNNEI in the germline V gene. The V gene end was trimmed by 6 bases and the J gene end by 0 bases; junction bases not matched to a gene: 4. The CDR3 consists of 15 residues.

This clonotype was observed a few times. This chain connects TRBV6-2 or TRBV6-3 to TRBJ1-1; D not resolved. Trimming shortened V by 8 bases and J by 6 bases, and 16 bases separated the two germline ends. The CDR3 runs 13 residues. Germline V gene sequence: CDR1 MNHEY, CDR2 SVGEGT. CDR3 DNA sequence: TGTGCCAGCGGAGGCTGGGAATCAGCTGAAGCTTTCTTT. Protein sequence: CASGGWESAEAFF.

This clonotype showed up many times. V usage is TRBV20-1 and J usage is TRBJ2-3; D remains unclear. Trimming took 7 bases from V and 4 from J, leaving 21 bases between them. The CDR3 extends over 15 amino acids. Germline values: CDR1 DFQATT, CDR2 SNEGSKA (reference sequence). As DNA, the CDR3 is TGCAGTGTTGCGCCTCTAGGGTTGGCGGCAGATACGCAGTATTTT. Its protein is CSVAPLGLAADTQYF.

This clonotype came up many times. This chain's CDR3 is CASSFPTSGSGAQYF. The CDR3 nucleotides read TGTGCCAGCAGTTTCCCAACATCGGGTAGCGGGGCACAGTACTTC. The rearrangement uses TRBV12-3 or TRBV12-4 and TRBJ2-5; 8 bases fit TRBD2. V shed 3 bases and J 11 bases; nucleotides not matched to a gene: 14. The CDR3 extends over 15 amino acids.

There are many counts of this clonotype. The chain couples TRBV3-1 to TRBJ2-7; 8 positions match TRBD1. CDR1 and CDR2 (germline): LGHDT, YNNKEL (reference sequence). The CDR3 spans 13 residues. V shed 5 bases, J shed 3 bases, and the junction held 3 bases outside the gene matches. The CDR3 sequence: CASSDRGGYEQYF. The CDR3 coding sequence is TGTGCCAGCAGCGACAGGGGAGGCTACGAGCAGTACTTC.

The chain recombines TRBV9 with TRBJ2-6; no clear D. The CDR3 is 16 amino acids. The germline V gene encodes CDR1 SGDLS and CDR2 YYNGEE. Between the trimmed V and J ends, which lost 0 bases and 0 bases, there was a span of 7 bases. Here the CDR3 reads CASSVEGSSGANVLTF. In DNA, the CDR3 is TGTGCCAGCAGCGTAGAGGGTAGCTCTGGGGCCAACGTCCTGACTTTC.

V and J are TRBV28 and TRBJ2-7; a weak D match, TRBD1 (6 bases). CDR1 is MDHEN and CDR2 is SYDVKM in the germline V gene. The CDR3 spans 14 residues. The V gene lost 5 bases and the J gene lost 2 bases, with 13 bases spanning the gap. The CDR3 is CASSPQGITYEQYF. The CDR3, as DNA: TGTGCCAGCAGTCCCCAGGGGATTACCTACGAGCAGTACTTC. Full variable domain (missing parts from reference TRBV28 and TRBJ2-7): DVKVTQSSRYLVKRTGEKVFLECVQDMDHENMFWYRQDPGLGLRLIYFSYDVKMKEKGDIPEGYSVSREKKERFSLILESASTNQTSMYLCASSPQGITYEQYFGPGTRLTVT.